The sequence of this T cell receptor beta chain was determined in a study of blood T cell repertoires in COVID-19. Using immunoSEQ multiplex PCR, the repertoire was profiled, and TCRdb retains in-frame clones only, with some absent. The repertoire has about 200,000 clones, 85% of them found once; the top ten carry about 17%. This CDR3 comprises 13 residues. Looked up from germline, CDR1 is SGHDN and CDR2 is FVKESK. V gave up 4 bases and J gave up 5 bases, with 11 bases separating them. About this clone: A much larger clone differs by one base, so this may be a read error. Other DNA sequences in the sample encode the same CDR3.

The clonotype comes from a middle-aged man who had recovered from COVID-19. The V and J genes are TRBV14 and TRBJ1-2; weak D call: TRBD1 (6 bases). Material for sequencing was PBMCs or T cells enriched from blood (not recorded which). CDR3 protein: CASSPDRKYGYTF. In nucleotides, the CDR3 is TGTGCCAGCAGCCCGGACAGAAAATATGGCTACACCTTC.